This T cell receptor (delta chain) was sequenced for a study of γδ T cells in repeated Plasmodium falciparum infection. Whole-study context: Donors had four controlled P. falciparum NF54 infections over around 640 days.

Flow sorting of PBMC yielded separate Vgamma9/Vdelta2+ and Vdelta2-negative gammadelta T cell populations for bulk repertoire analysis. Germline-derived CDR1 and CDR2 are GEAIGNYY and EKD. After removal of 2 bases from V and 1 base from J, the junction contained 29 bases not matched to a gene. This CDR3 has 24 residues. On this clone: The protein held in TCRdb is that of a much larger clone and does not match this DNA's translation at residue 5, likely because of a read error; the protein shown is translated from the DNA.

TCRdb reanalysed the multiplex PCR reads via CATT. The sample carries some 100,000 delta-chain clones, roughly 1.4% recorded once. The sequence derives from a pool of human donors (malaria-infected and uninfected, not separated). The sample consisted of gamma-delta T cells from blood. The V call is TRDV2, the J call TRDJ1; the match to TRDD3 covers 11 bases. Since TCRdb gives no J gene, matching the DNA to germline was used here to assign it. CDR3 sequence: CACDIVGSNRGQHWGIGSTDKLIF. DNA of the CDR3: TGTGCCTGTGACATCGTCGGGTCTAACCGAGGACAGCACTGGGGGATAGGGTCCACCGATAAACTCATCTTT.